What follows describes a single T cell receptor (beta chain). What it binds is unknown. This entry is derived from a study of early T cells in non-severe SARS-CoV-2 infection. Background on the study: Whole-blood bulk RNA, unsorted, was sequenced, and chains were unpaired. Findings and limits, study-wide: Using VDJdb, the matching emphasized anti-spike CD8 responses while missing private and CD4 specificities.

The germline V and J ends were trimmed by 4 bases and 8 bases, with 8 bases remaining between them. CDR1 is MNHEY, CDR2 SVGAGI, per germline. The CDR3 is 12 residues long. Separate cDNA molecules each had unique molecular identifiers attached to them. In TCRdb, the 5' RACE reads were re-called with MiXCR into one record per CDR3 protein. The sample has about 79,000 distinct CDR3 sequences, 13% seen once. The V gene is TRBV6-5, the J gene TRBJ1-4; perhaps TRBD1 as D (5 bases). The sequence derives from an adult who was a healthcare worker with PCR-confirmed SARS-CoV-2 infection or an uninfected control (not recorded which). The sequencing sample was made of whole blood. CDR3 sequence: CASSSGGEKLFF. CDR3 coding DNA: TGTGCCAGCAGTTCCGGGGGGGAAAAACTGTTTTTT.